The present T cell receptor beta chain was sequenced within a study of long-term antiretroviral therapy in people with HIV. With 10 bases removed from V and 5 bases from J, the gap between germline ends came to 10 bases. The length of the CDR3 is 11 residues. CDR1 is MGHDK and CDR2 is SYGVNS in the germline V gene. General study points: Repertoires looked antigen-experienced, with only a slight naive shift after ART.

With regard to this clone: Its antigen remains unidentified.

Treated in the United States were all of the participants with HIV. Version v3.0 of the immunoSEQ assay ran at survey level. Here immunoSEQ multiplex PCR was the method, and the copy in TCRdb shows in-frame clones only, minus some. This sample has about 23,000 clones, with 81% found just once. The sequence was obtained from a man under 40 with HIV. The source material was unsorted PBMCs, sampled 1.5 years after starting antiretroviral therapy. The chain combines TRBV25-1 with TRBJ2-3; D possibly corresponds to TRBD1 (6 bases). The CDR3 loop is CATGQLDTQYF. The CDR3 DNA follows: TGTGCCACCGGACAGTTAGATACGCAGTATTTT.